This T cell receptor (beta chain) was sequenced for a study of neurological immune-mediated disorders. The authors produced cDNA by 5'RACE using 10-nucleotide random UMIs. From 15-18 subjects, each sequencing run yielded over 190 million TCR-beta sequences. Each CDR3 protein gets one entry after TCRdb re-called the 5' RACE reads with MiXCR. The table lists more than 40,000 distinct CDR3 sequences, less than 4% of them singletons. Study outcomes and limitations: One cluster of related CDR3 sequences contained, by phylogenetic grouping, the repertoires of 18 of 34 multiple sclerosis patients and formed a possible signature. Any association between clinical or MRI features and the multiple sclerosis repertoire cluster was absent.

This clonotype came up many times. The antigen remains undetermined. The germline V gene encodes CDR1 SGHRS and CDR2 YFSETQ. Deletions cut 4 bases from V and 1 base from J, with 8 bases between. The length of the CDR3 is 14 residues. The receptor comes from a woman aged 50 to 60 with multiple sclerosis. The sequenced material came from PBMCs. The chain joins TRBV5-1 to TRBJ2-2, with D unresolved. CDR3 coding DNA: TGCGCCAGCAGCGGATCACTGAACACCGGGGAGCTGTTTTTT. Translation: CASSGSLNTGELFF.